This record covers a single T cell receptor (beta chain). The data stem from a study of blood T cell repertoires in COVID-19. Study-wide background: Both acute and convalescent COVID-19 samples were obtained from the United States, Italy and Spain. T cells, B-cell-depleted T cells, or PBMCs provided the cDNA or gDNA that served as material.

Authors' analysis steps: Reference gene primer amplification yielded estimated nucleated cell counts. Assay used: immunoSEQ multiplex PCR; TCRdb lists only in-frame clones, some missing. V and J calls and clone size are given by that table; D and trimming were obtained from the DNA. The sample has 97,000 or so clones, 82% seen once. The clonotype originates from an older man with active or convalescent COVID-19. The sequenced sample was peripheral blood.

The CDR3 DNA follows: TGTGCCAGCAGCATAACTAGCGGGGCCTACAATGAGCAGTTCTTC. Its translation: CASSITSGAYNEQFF. The chain combines TRBV6-5 with TRBJ2-1, with 10 bases matching TRBD2. The CDR3 extends over 15 amino acids. Germline trimming cut 6 bases from V and 2 bases from J; bases unmatched to any gene: 4. Germline lookup yields CDR1 MNHEY and CDR2 SVGAGI.